These 4 T cell receptor beta chains originate from one sample sequenced in a study of control samples from healthy donors and cancer patients. TCRdb's copy holds only in-frame clones and misses some; the assay was immunoSEQ multiplex PCR. The table lists approximately 140,000 clones, 94% of them singletons, with over 10% in the top ten. The specimen sequenced was blood. The receptors originated from a man aged 40-49 years in good health.

This chain joins TRBV5-6 and TRBJ2-1, with 7 bases identical to TRBD2. With 7 bases clipped from V and 4 bases from J, the junction kept 8 bases outside the gene matches. CDR1 and CDR2 (germline): SGHDT, YYEEEE. The CDR3 extends over 14 amino acids. The CDR3, as DNA: TGTGCCAGCCTGCGGGGGACCCAATACAATGAGCAGTTCTTC. This translates into CASLRGTQYNEQFF.

Here the CDR3 DNA reads TGTGCCAGCAGTTACCGAAATGAAAAACTGTTTTTT. Translating gives CASSYRNEKLFF. The chain links TRBV6-6 to TRBJ1-4; D gene unclear. The V gene's germline CDR1 is MNHNY and CDR2 SVGAGI (reference sequence). V lost 2 bases and J lost 5, with 3 bases in between. The CDR3 runs 12 residues.

In regard to this clone: A read error may account for a junction end that differs from germline. The chain has TRBV7-7 and TRBJ1-1; no clear D. Germline-derived CDR1 and CDR2 are SSHAT and FNYEAQ (reference sequence). The CDR3 runs 13 residues. The CDR3: CASSLALGTEAFF. CDR3 DNA sequence: TGTGCTAGCAGCTTAGCCTTGGGCACTGAAGCTTTCTTT. Variable domain in full (rest from reference TRBV7-7 and TRBJ1-1): GAGVSQSPRYKVTKRGQDVTLRCDPISSHATLYWYQQALGQGPEFLTYFNYEAQPDKSGLPSDRFSAERPEGSISTLTIQRTEQRDSAMYRCASSLALGTEAFFGQGTRLTVV.

The chain links TRBV5-4 to TRBJ2-5; TRBD2 matches at 10 bases. V dropped 2 bases and J dropped 5; count of bases not matched to a gene: 6. Germline CDR1 reads SGHNT; CDR2 reads YYREEE (reference sequence). CDR3 length equals 15 residues. CDR3 loop: CASSFSSGGRETQYF. Written as DNA, the CDR3 is TGTGCCAGCAGCTTCTCTAGCGGGGGCAGGGAGACCCAGTACTTC.